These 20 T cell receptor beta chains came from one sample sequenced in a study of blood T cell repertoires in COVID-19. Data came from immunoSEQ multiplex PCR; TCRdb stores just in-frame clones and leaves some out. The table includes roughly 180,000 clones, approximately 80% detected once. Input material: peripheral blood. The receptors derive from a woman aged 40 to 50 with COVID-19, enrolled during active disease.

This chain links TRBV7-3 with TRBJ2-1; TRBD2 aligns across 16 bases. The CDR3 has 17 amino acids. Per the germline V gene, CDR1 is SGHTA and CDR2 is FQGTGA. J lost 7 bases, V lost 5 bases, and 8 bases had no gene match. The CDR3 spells CASSPPGLAGGRNEQFF. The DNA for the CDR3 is TGTGCCAGCAGCCCCCCGGGACTAGCGGGGGGGCGTAATGAGCAGTTCTTC.

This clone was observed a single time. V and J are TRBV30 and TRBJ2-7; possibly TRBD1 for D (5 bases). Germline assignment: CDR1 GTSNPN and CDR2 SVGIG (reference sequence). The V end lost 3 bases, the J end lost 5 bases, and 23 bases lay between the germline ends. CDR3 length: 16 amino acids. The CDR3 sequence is CAWSVSRTRVIHEQYF. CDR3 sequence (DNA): TGTGCCTGGAGCGTGTCCCGTACCAGGGTCATACACGAGCAGTACTTC. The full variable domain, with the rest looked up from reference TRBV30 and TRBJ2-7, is SQTIHQWPATLVQPVGSPLSLECTVEGTSNPNLYWYRQAAGRGLQLLFYSVGIGQISSEVPQNLSASRPQDRQFILSSKKLLLSDSGFYLCAWSVSRTRVIHEQYFGPGTRLTVT.

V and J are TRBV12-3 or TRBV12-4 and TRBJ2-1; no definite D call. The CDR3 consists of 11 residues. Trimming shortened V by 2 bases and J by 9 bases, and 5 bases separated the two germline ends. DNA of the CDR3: TGTGCCAGCAGTTTACGGGTTGAGCAGTTCTTC. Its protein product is CASSLRVEQFF.

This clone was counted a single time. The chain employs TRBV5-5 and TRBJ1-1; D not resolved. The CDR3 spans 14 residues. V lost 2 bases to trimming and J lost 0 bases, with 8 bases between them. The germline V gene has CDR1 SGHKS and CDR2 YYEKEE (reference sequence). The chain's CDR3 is CASSLEQMNTEAFF. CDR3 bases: TGTGCCAGCAGCTTAGAACAGATGAACACTGAAGCTTTCTTT.

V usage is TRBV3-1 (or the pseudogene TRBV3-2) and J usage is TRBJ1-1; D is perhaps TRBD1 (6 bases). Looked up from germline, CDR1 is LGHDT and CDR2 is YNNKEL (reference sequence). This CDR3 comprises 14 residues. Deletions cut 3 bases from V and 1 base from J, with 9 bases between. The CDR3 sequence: CASSQGHKNTEAFF. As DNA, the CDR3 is TGTGCCAGCAGCCAGGGACATAAGAACACTGAAGCTTTCTTT.

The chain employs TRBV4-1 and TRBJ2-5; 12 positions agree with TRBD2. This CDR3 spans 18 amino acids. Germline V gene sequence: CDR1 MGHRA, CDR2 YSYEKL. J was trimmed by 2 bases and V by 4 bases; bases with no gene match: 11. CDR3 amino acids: CASSRGLAGTAMQETQYF. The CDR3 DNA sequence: TGCGCCAGCAGCCGAGGACTAGCGGGAACTGCCATGCAAGAGACCCAGTACTTC.

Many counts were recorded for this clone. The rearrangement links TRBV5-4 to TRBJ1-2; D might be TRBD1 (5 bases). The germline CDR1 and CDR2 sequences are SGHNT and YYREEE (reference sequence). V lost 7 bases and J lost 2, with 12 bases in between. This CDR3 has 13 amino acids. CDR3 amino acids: CASFGGENYGYTF. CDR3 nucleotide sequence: TGTGCCAGCTTTGGAGGGGAAAACTATGGCTACACCTTC.

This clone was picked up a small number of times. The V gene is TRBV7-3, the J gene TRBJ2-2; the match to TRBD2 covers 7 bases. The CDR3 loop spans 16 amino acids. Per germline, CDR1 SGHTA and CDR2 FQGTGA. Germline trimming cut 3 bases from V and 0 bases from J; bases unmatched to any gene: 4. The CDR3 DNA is TGTGCCAGCAGCTTTCAAGGGACTACGAACACCGGGGAGCTGTTTTTT. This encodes CASSFQGTTNTGELFF.

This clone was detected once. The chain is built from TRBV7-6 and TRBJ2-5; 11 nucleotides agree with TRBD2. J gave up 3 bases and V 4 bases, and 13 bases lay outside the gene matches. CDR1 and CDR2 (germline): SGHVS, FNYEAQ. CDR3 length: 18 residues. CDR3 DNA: TGTGCCAGCAGCTACCCAGGCTCGGGACTAGCGGAAAAAGAGACCCAGTACTTC. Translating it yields CASSYPGSGLAEKETQYF.

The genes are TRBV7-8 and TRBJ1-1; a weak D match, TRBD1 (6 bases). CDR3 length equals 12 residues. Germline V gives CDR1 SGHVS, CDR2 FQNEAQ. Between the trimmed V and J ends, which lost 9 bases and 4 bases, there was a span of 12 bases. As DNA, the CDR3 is TGTGCCAGTTCCCAGGGGCCCACTGAAGCTTTCTTT. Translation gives CASSQGPTEAFF. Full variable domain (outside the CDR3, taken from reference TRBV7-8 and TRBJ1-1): GAGVSQSPRYKVAKRGQDVALRCDPISGHVSLFWYQQALGQGPEFLTYFQNEAQLDKSGLPSDRFFAERPEGSVSTLKIQRTQQEDSAVYLCASSQGPTEAFFGQGTRLTVV.

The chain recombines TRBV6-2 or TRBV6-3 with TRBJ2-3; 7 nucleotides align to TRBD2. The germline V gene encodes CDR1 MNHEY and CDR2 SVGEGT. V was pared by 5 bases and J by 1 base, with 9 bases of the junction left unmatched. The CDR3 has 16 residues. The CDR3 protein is CASSQRSSGRTDTQYF. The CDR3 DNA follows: TGTGCCAGCAGTCAAAGGTCTAGCGGTCGCACAGATACGCAGTATTTT.

In DNA form, the CDR3 reads TGTGCCAGCACCTTAAGCGGAGCTAGAACATATTTT. The encoded protein is CASTLSGARTYF. J is TRBJ2-3 and V is TRBV2; a possible D gene is TRBD2 (5 bases). The CDR3 length is 12 residues. Germline lookup yields CDR1 SNHLY and CDR2 FYNNEI. V lost 7 bases and J 15 bases, leaving 20 bases between the germline ends.

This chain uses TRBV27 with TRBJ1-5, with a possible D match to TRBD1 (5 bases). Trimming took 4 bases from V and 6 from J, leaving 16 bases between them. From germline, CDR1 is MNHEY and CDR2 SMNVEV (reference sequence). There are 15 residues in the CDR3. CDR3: CASSWTGGGSQPQHF. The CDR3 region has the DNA TGTGCCAGCAGTTGGACCGGGGGTGGTAGTCAGCCCCAGCATTTT.

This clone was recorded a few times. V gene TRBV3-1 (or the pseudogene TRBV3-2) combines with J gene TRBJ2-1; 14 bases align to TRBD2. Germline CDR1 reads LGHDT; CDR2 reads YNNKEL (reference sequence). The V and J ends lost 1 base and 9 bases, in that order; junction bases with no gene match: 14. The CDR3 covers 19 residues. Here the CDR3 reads CASSQVIHAGTSGRGEQFF. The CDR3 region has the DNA TGTGCCAGCAGCCAAGTAATCCACGCCGGGACTAGCGGGAGAGGTGAGCAGTTCTTC.

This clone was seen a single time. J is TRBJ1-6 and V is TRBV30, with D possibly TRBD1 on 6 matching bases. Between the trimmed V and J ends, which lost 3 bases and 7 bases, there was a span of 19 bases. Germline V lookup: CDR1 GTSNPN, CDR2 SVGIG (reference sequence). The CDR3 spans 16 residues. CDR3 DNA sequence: TGTGCCTGGAGGAGACAGGAAACTTGGGTCAATTCACCCCTCCACTTT. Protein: CAWRRQETWVNSPLHF.

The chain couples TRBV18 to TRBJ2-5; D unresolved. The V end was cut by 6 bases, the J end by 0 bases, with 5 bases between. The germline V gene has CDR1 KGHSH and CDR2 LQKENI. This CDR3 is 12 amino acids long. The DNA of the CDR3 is TGTGCCAGCTCGCGGAACCAAGAGACCCAGTACTTC. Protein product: CASSRNQETQYF.

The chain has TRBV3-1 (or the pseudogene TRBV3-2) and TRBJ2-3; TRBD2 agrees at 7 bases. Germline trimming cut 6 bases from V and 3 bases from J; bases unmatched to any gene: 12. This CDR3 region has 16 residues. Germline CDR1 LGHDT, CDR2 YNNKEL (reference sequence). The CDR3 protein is CASRGSFRGVTDTQYF. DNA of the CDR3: TGTGCCAGCAGAGGTTCGTTTCGGGGGGTGACAGATACGCAGTATTTT.

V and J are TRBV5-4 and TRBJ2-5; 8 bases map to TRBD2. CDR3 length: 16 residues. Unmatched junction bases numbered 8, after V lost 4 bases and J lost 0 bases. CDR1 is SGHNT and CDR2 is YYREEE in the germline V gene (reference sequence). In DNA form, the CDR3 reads TGTGCCAGCAGCCCCCCCCGCGGGGGGAACCAAGAGACCCAGTACTTC. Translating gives CASSPPRGGNQETQYF.

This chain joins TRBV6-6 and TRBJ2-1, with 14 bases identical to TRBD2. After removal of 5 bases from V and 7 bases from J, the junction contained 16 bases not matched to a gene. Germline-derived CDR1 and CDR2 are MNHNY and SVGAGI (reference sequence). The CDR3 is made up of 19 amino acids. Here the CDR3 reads CASSHSGLAGVQGGNEQFF. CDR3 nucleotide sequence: TGTGCCAGCAGTCATTCGGGACTAGCGGGAGTTCAGGGCGGGAATGAGCAGTTCTTC.

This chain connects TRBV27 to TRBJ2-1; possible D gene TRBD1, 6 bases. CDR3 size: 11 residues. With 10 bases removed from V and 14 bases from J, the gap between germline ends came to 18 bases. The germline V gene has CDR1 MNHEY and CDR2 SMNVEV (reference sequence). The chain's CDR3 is CATKDRNVEFF. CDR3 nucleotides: TGTGCCACGAAAGACAGGAATGTTGAGTTCTTC.